This T cell receptor (beta chain) was captured by sequencing in a study of T cell repertoires in cytomegalovirus infection. Turning to the study itself: HLA-B-restricted CMV epitopes that are well studied were used alongside recently identified HLA-C-restricted ones. Public TCR beta signature analysis indicated the presence of both CMV infection and matching HLA type.

On this clonotype itself: Its antigen is not identified.

This CDR3 is built from 15 residues. Trimming removed 5 bases from V and 9 bases from J; junction bases left unmatched: 6. Germline V gene sequence: CDR1 SGHVS, CDR2 FNYEAQ. Each CDR3 protein gets one entry after TCRdb re-called the reads with MiXCR. The sample shows hundreds of thousands of distinct CDR3 sequences, approximately 32% of them seen only once. The study, taken as a whole, reports: The cumulative frequency of public TCR beta families identified carriers of CMV plus the relevant HLA.

This sequence was found in a human donor in good health (CMV status not recorded). Some clones in this sample may be carry-over from other donors' samples. This specimen consisted of cultured CD8+ T cells from PBMCs, obtained from culture after CMV antigen stimulation. The chain is built from TRBV7-6 and TRBJ2-5; TRBD2 matches at 16 bases. CDR3 amino acids: CASSLGLAGGPSQYF. CDR3 DNA: TGTGCCAGCAGCCTGGGACTAGCGGGGGGGCCGTCCCAGTACTTC.